This TCR beta chain was obtained from a study of cytomegalovirus exposure and HLA in healthy donors (dated by TCRdb to the late 2010s). Regarding the research as a whole: In an earlier analysis of fewer than 750 of the donors, around 290 Gb of sequence data and approximately 100 million unique TCR beta sequences from about 190 million T cells were reported. An early release covering 500 to 750 HLA-typed donors comprised approximately 290 gigabases of sequencing data and 85 million or so unique TCR sequences. Of the 300 to 400 genotyped donors, about 80% fell in the genetic ancestry cluster associated with self-reported Caucasian donors. The aim of the study was to test whether cataloging public T cell receptors could identify signatures of past pathogen exposure. The study profiled the T cell repertoires of 550 to 700 subjects by immunosequencing and related them to cytomegalovirus serostatus. Besides the first cohort of more than 650 subjects, a separate validation cohort made up of roughly 120 different subjects was used. To predict cytomegalovirus infection status, the study combined high-throughput TCR immunosequencing, statistical association of individual TCRs with disease status, and machine learning. A later analysis re-analyzed previously published TCR beta repertoires from 550 to 700 donors and added high-resolution HLA genotyping to study TCR occurrence patterns. Rather than drawing on any new phenotypic data, the later analysis identified candidate immune exposures from TCR beta sequences and the way those sequences occurred across donors. An earlier analysis of around 580 of the donors used high-throughput TCR beta sequencing to judge whether each TCR beta V gene segment behaved as functional or pseudogenic. Donor age, sex, ethnicity and CMV serostatus were compiled alongside the repertoire data. Genome-wide SNP genotypes for about 55% of the roughly 670 donors were used in a later genetic analysis, which treated that subset as a discovery cohort. Every discovery cohort repertoire had been produced on one sequencing platform. HLA typing included class I and class II loci at four-digit resolution. The number of typed donors differed by locus: about 620-640 for A, B, C, DRB1 and DQB1; some 540 for DQA1; 606 for DPA1; and 450 to 480 for DPB1. Roughly five DR-DQ haplotypes were handled as single units for association and clustering, since linkage in the cohort was strong. Among roughly 400 genotyped donors of the cohort, an average of 235,054 unique TCR beta nucleotide sequences were sequenced per donor, roughly 20% of them non-productive.

The CDR3, from cysteine to phenylalanine, totals 17 residues. Kept here is only the CDR3 DNA, which spans 51 bases and is read in frame from base 1. CDR1 and CDR2 were assigned from the germline V gene (reference sequence) as LNHDA and SQIVND. Trimming takes 6 bases from V and 2 bases from J, and the germline ends sit 22 bases apart. Points the paper makes about the study in general: In a later analysis, HLA-associated TCR beta chains showed more clonal expansion and lower generation probabilities than non-associated chains that were equally common. At a false discovery rate of 0.05, a later analysis linked about 16,000 TCR beta sequences to specific HLA alleles. A later genetic analysis reported fewer N-insertions in productive TCRs among donors in an Asian-associated ancestry cluster than the approximately 670-donor mean. Because HLA typing was missing for some donors at each locus, association tests included only the typed subset. A further reported finding was that TCR beta sequences accurately predicted the HLA-A and HLA-B alleles for most subjects in the first cohort. Because counts were too low, about 15 rarely observed V segments, including chromosome 9 orphons, were left out of the earlier analysis of roughly 600 of the donors. Some IMGT-functional V segments, including TRBV6-2 and TRBV6-3, could not be distinguished by the 87-base-pair reads and were therefore excluded. Correlated functional status among segregating V segments might reflect linkage disequilibrium, but an unknown experimental factor could not be ruled out. Several of the top co-occurrence clusters appeared to be linked to parvovirus B19, influenza, CMV and Epstein-Barr virus, according to a later analysis. The authors suggested that the approach could potentially be generalized to other disease states and immunological phenotypes. Broadly in line with IMGT annotations, most TCR beta V segments showed up in productive rearrangements about 87% or about 30% of the time in an earlier analysis of a few hundred of the donors. Across donors, most TCR sequences were observed very rarely, whereas some public TCRs were present in many individuals. For the cohort, immune exposure information was limited to CMV serostatus. An association between a missense DCLRE1C variant and V-gene and J-gene trimming of TCR beta chains was found in a later genetic analysis and replicated in an independent cohort. Sequencing depth was assumed to be roughly uniform across donors in the presence/absence analyses, though that assumption may not hold. A cluster of highly shared sequence variants was judged likely to represent a technical artifact of the sequencing pipeline. The cohort was sequenced for TCR beta chains only, and without alpha or paired-chain data the features that could be detected were limited. According to a later analysis, most CMV-associated TCR beta chains appeared to be HLA-restricted, and the HLA associations seemed to be driven largely by CMV exposure. The classifier was reported to diagnose cytomegalovirus status with high specificity and sensitivity in both the original and validation cohorts. In vitro tests confirmed that a few of the cytomegalovirus-associated TCR beta chains recognize cytomegalovirus antigens. The study gave a list of around 170 TCR beta chains associated with cytomegalovirus. According to a later analysis, TCR association rates differed among HLA loci, with DRB1 alleles showing the most associated TCRs and HLA-C alleles showing the fewest. Assigning TCR associations to individual alleles was difficult when HLA alleles, especially DR and DQ, strongly co-occurred.

As for this clone: It has no known antigen specificity. No much larger clone exists at a distance of one base, and base qualities are not known.

The library was obtained by the immunoSEQ multiplex PCR assay. For the multiplex PCR, a mixture combining 60 forward primers for TCR Vbeta segments and 13 reverse primers for TCR Jbeta segments was used. The CDR3 region of rearranged TCR beta genes was amplified from genomic DNA by a multiplex PCR assay. The Illumina HiSeq System was used to sequence the amplified TCR beta libraries as 87-base-pair reads. The authors processed their data as follows. In a later analysis, roughly 80 million unique TCR beta chains were counted across the approximately 620 repertoires, and around 10 million of these chains were shared by at least two donors. To remove PCR and sequencing errors, raw reads were error-corrected and collapsed into unique sequences using a nearest-neighbor algorithm that merged closely related sequences. V, D and J gene segments were assigned by aligning CDR3 sequences to IMGT reference sequences. For a sequence to be retained, a match of at least six nucleotides was required to both a V gene segment and a J gene segment. Rearrangements were called productive when the CDR3 lacked stop codons and stayed in frame with V and J; all others were non-productive. CDR3 was defined by IMGT convention, running from the second conserved V-encoded cysteine to the conserved J-encoded phenylalanine. The earlier analysis of about 500 of the donors excluded sequences that lacked an unambiguous match to a single V gene segment. An earlier analysis of several hundred of the donors called V segments functional above 56.7% productive rearrangements and segregating when the between-donor standard deviation exceeded 5%. A statistical classification framework was developed to diagnose cytomegalovirus status using the catalog of TCR beta chain sequences. In a later analysis, TCR nucleotide sequences were compared against IMGT/GENE-DB human TR gene sequences so that V and J genes could be assigned. A later analysis assigned CDR3 sequences and most-parsimonious VDJ recombination scenarios with the TCRdist pipeline. In a later analysis, each TCR beta chain was defined by its CDR3 amino acid sequence together with its V-gene family, and reads lacking a unique V-gene family were excluded. In a later analysis, 450 to 600 highly shared, low-generation-probability nucleotide sequences were removed to address suspected cross-contamination and a sequencing artifact. In a later analysis, a clonal expansion index for each public chain was calculated from normalized within-repertoire ranks of inferred template counts. In a later analysis, generation probabilities were computed with a VDJ recombination model fitted to out-of-frame rearrangements, and the resulting probabilities were checked against IGoR. A later analysis scored TCR-TCR, TCR-HLA and TCR-CMV co-occurrence with hypergeometric tests, applying a repertoire-size bias correction to TCR pairs. A later analysis estimated false discovery rates by permuting HLA or CMV assignments 20 times. In a later analysis, co-occurring TCRs were grouped using DBSCAN, and TCRdist sequence similarity was added for clustering within HLA-allele-positive subsets. Repertoires with fewer than 30,000 or more than 120,000 public chains were left out of co-occurrence clustering, as were four to six repertoires with anomalous nucleotide sharing. Imported from immuneACCESS, the table was reduced by TCRdb to in-frame sequences with V and J called. These copies leave out some clones; in studies compared against another copy, an unresolved V gene accounts for under half, and the cause of the remainder is not known. The V and J calls and clone size were taken over from that table, and D and trimming were inferred from the DNA. Here the sample has under 150,000 clones; around four fifths occur a single time. The ten largest make up over 1.5% of the sample.

In total, fewer than 750 healthy bone marrow donors made up the cohort. At the time of sampling, all cohort members were nominally healthy, though unrecorded immune exposures were likely present. The donor tested CMV seronegative, placing the donor among the 350 or so seronegative members of the cohort. Each donor provided a peripheral blood sample, and peripheral blood mononuclear cells were used for TCR beta sequencing. Genomic DNA was extracted from the blood cell samples with the Qiagen DNeasy Blood Extraction Kit. The V and J segments used are TRBV19 and TRBJ2-5; TRBD2 might be the D gene, on 5 matching bases. Material: PBMCs. The clonotype comes from a man aged 35-49 years in good health and CMV-seronegative. The CDR3 amino acid sequence is: CASSNRGSSRHQETQYF. The DNA sequence follows: TGTGCCAGTAGCAATAGAGGGTCCAGTCGTCATCAAGAGACCCAGTACTTC.